This T cell receptor beta chain was identified in a study of blood T cells in healthy people across ages. Study-level information: About one barcoded beta molecule per two T cells was the capture yield of template switching. Study outcomes and limitations: Naive CD4+ cell counts and diversity both ran higher in long-lived than in aged donors. What prevented conclusive comparison of naive and antigen-experienced cells was that PBMCs were unsorted.

Germline V gene data show CDR1 as DFQATT and CDR2 as SNEGSKA (reference sequence). The CDR3 sequence is 14 residues long. Trimming cost V 7 bases and J 2 bases, with 16 bases left between them. Primers used in a second PCR of roughly 7 to 12 cycles were a sample-barcoded 5' primer and a J-beta primer mix. TCRdb re-analysed the 5' RACE reads in MiXCR, keeping a single row per CDR3 protein. The sample yields about 830,000 distinct CDR3 sequences, 60% to 80% seen once. With regard to this clonotype: What it recognizes is unknown.

V is TRBV20-1 and J is TRBJ2-3; D may be TRBD1 (5 bases). The sequence derives from a man younger than 45 in good health. Material for sequencing was blood. The chain's CDR3 is CSGRWQGSTDTQYF. In DNA form, the CDR3 reads TGCAGTGGCAGGTGGCAGGGTTCCACAGATACGCAGTATTTT.